What follows describes a single T cell receptor beta chain. Germline assignment: CDR1 LNHDA and CDR2 SQIVND (reference sequence). The CDR3 has 12 residues. Deletions cut 6 bases from V and 7 bases from J, with 13 bases between. Using immunoSEQ multiplex PCR, the repertoire was profiled, and TCRdb retains in-frame clones only, with some absent. The data show about 120,000 clones, about 90% seen once. This sample is drawn from a study of control samples from healthy donors and cancer patients. The V call is TRBV19, the J call TRBJ2-7; TRBD1 is a possible D gene (6 bases). The sample was blood. This clonotype was sampled from a woman in her forties or fifties in good health. CDR3 residues: CASSHRVGEQYF. CDR3 in DNA: TGTGCCAGTAGCCACAGGGTAGGGGAGCAGTACTTC.